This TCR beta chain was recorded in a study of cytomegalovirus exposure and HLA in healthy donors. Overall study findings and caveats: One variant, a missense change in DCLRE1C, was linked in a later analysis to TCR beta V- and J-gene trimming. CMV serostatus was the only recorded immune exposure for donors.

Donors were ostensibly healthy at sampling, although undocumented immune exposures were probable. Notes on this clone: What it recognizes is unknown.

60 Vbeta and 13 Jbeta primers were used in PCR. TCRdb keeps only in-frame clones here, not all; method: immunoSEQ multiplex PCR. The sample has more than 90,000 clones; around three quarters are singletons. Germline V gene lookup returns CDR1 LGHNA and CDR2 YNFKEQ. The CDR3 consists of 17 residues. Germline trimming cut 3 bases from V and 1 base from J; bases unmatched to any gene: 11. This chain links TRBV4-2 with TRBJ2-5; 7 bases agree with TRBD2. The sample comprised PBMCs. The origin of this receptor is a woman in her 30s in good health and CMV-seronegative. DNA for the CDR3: TGTGCCAGCAGCCAGAGCTCTAGCGGATCCCCCCAAGAGACCCAGTACTTC. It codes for CASSQSSSGSPQETQYF.